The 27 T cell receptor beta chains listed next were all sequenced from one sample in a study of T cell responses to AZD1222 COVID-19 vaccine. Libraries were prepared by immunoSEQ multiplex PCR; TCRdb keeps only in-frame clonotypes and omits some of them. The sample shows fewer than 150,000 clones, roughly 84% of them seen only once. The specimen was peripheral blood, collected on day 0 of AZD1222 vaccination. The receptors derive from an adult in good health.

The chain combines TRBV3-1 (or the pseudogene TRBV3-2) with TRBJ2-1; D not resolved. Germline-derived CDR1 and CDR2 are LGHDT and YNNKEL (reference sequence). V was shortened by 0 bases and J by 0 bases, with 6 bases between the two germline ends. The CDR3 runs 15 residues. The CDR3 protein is CASSQERSSYNEQFF. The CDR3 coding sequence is TGTGCCAGCAGCCAAGAACGGAGCTCCTACAATGAGCAGTTCTTC.

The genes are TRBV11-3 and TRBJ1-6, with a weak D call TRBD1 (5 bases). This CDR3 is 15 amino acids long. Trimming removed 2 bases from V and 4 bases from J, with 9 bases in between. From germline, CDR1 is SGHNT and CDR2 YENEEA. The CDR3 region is CASSLSRGYNSPLHF. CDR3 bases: TGTGCCAGCAGCTTATCGAGGGGATATAATTCACCCCTCCACTTT.

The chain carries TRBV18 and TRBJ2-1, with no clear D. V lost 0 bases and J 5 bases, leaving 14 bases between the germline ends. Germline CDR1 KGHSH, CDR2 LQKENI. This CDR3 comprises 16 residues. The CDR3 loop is CASSPPSTELNNEQFF. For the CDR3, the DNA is TGTGCCAGCTCACCACCCAGTACGGAGTTGAACAATGAGCAGTTCTTC.

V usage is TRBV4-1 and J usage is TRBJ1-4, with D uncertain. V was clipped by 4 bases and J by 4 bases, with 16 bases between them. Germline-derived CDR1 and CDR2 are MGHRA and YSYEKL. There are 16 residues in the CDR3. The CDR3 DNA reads TGCGCCAGCAGCCTCTTACCCTCACTATTTAATGAAAAACTGTTTTTT. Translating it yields CASSLLPSLFNEKLFF.

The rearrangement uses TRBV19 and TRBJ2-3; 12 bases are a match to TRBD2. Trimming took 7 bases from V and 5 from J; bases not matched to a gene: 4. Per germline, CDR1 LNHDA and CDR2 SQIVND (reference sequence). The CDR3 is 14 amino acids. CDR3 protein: CASMRTSGIDTQYF. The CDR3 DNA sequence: TGTGCCAGTATGAGGACTAGCGGGATAGATACGCAGTATTTT.

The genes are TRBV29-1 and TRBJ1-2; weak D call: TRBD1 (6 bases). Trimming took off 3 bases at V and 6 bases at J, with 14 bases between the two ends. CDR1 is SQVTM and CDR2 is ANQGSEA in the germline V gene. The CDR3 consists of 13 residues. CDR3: CSVDRGAPDGYTF. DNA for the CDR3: TGCAGCGTTGACAGGGGCGCCCCGGATGGCTACACCTTC.

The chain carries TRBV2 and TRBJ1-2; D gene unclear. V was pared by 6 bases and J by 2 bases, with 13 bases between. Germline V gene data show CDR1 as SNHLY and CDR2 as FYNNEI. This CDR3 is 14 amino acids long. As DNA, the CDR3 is TGTGCCAGCAGGGACGGAGGCCTGAACTATGGCTACACCTTC. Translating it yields CASRDGGLNYGYTF.

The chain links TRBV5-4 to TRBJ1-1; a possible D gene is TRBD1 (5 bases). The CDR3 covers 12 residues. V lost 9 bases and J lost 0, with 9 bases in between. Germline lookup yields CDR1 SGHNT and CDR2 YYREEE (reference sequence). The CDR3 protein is CATGRMNTEAFF. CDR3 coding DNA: TGTGCCACGGGACGGATGAACACTGAAGCTTTCTTT. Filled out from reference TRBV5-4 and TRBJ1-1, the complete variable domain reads ETGVTQSPTHLIKTRGQQVTLRCSSQSGHNTVSWYQQALGQGPQFIFQYYREEENGRGNFPPRFSGLQFPNYSSELNVNALELDDSALYLCATGRMNTEAFFGQGTRLTVV.

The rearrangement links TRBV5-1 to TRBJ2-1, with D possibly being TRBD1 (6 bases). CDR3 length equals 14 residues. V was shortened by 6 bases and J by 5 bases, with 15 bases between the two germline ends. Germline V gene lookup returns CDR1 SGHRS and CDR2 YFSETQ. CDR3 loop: CASTSGQPNNEQFF. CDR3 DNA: TGCGCCAGCACCTCGGGACAACCAAACAATGAGCAGTTCTTC.

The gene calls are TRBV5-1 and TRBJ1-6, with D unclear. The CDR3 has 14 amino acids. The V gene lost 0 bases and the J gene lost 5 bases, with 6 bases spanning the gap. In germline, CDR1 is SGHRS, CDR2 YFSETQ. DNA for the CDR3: TGCGCCAGCAGCTTGGACAGTAATAATTCACCCCTCCACTTT. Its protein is CASSLDSNNSPLHF.

The DNA for the CDR3 is TGCGCCAGCAGCCAAAGACGGACAGTTGATACGCAGTATTTT. Encoded protein: CASSQRRTVDTQYF. The chain employs TRBV4-3 and TRBJ2-3; maybe TRBD1 (6 bases). Germline V gene lookup returns CDR1 LGHNA and CDR2 YSLEER. Trimming left V 2 bases short and J 6 bases short, with 12 bases between. This CDR3 region has 14 residues.

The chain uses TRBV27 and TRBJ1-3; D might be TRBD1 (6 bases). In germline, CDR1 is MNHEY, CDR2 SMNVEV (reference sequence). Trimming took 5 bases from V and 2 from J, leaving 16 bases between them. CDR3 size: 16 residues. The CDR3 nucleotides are TGTGCCAGCAGTCCTCGTCCGGGGGCGACTGGAAACACCATATATTTT. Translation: CASSPRPGATGNTIYF.

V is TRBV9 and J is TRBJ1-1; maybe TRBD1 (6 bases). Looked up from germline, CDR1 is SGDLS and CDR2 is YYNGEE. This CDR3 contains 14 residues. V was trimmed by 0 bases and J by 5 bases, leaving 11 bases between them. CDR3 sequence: CASSVAAQGTEAFF. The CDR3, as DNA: TGTGCCAGCAGCGTAGCCGCTCAGGGGACTGAAGCTTTCTTT.

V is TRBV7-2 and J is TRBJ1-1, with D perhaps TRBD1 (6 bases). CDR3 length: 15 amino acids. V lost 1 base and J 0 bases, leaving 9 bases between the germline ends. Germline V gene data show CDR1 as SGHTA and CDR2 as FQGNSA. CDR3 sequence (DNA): TGTGCCAGCAGCTTAGAGGGGGGGGTGAACACTGAAGCTTTCTTT. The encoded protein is CASSLEGGVNTEAFF. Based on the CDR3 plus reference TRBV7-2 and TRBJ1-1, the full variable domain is GAGVSQSPSNKVTEKGKDVELRCDPISGHTALYWYRQSLGQGLEFLIYFQGNSAPDKSGLPSDRFSAERTGGSVSTLTIQRTQQEDSAVYLCASSLEGGVNTEAFFGQGTRLTVV.

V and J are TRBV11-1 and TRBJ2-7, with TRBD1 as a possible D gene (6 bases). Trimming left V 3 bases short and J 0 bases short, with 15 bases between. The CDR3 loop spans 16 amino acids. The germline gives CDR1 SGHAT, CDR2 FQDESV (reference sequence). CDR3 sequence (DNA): TGTGCCAGCAGCTTTTTTACAGGGTCGGCCTCCTACGAGCAGTACTTC. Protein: CASSFFTGSASYEQYF.

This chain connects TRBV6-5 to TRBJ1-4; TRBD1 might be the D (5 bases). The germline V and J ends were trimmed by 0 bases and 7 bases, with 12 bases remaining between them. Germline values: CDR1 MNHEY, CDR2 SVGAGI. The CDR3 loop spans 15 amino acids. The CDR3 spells CASSYSSERGEKLFF. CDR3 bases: TGTGCCAGCAGTTACTCCTCGGAAAGGGGTGAAAAACTGTTTTTT.

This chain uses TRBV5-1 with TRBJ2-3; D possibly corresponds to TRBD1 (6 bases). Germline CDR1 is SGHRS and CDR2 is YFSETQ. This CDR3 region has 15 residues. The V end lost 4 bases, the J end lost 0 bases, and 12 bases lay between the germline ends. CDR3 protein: CASSPTGPSTDTQYF. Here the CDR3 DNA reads TGCGCCAGCAGCCCGACAGGTCCTAGCACAGATACGCAGTATTTT.

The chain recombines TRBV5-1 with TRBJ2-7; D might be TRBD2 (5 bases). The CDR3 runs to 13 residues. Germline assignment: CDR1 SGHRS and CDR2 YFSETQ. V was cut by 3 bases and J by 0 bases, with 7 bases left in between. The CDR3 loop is CASSSGSSYEQYF. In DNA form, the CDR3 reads TGCGCCAGCAGCTCGGGGAGCTCCTACGAGCAGTACTTC.

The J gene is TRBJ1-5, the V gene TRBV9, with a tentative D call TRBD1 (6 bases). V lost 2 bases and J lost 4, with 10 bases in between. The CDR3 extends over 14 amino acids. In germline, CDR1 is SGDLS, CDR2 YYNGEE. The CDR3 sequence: CASSVDSFNQPQHF. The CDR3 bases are TGTGCCAGCAGCGTGGACAGCTTTAATCAGCCCCAGCATTTT. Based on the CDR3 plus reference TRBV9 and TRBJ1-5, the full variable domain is DSGVTQTPKHLITATGQRVTLRCSPRSGDLSVYWYQQSLDQGLQFLIQYYNGEERAKGNILERFSAQQFPDLHSELNLSSLELGDSALYFCASSVDSFNQPQHFGDGTRLSIL.

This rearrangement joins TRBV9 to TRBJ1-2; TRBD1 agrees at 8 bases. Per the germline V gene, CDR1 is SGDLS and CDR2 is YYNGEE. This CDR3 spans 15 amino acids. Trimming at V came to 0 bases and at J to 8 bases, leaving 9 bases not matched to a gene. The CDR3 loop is CASSVDGQGGRGYTF. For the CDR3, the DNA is TGTGCCAGCAGCGTAGACGGACAGGGAGGTCGGGGCTACACCTTC. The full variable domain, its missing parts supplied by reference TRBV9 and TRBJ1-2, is DSGVTQTPKHLITATGQRVTLRCSPRSGDLSVYWYQQSLDQGLQFLIQYYNGEERAKGNILERFSAQQFPDLHSELNLSSLELGDSALYFCASSVDGQGGRGYTFGSGTRLTVV.

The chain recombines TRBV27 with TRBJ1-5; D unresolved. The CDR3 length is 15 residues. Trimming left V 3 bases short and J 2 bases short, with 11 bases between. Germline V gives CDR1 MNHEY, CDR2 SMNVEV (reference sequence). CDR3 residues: CASSFRAYGNQPQHF. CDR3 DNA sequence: TGTGCCAGCAGTTTTCGAGCATATGGCAATCAGCCCCAGCATTTT.

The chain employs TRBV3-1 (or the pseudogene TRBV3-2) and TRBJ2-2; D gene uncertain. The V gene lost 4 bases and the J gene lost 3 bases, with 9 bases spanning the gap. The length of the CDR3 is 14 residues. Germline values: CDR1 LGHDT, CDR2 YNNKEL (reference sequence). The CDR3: CASSLIVDTGELFF. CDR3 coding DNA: TGTGCCAGCAGCCTTATAGTTGACACCGGGGAGCTGTTTTTT.

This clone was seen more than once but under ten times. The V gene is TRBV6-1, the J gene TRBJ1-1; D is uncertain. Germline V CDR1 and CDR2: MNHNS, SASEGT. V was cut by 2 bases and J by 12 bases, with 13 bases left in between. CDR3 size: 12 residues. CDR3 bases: TGTGCCAGCAGTGAACTAGCCCATATTCCTTTCTTT. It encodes CASSELAHIPFF.

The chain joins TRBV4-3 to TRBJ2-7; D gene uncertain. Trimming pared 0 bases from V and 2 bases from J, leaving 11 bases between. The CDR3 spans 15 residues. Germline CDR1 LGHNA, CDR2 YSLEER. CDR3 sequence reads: CASSQDWPTPYEQYF. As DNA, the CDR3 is TGCGCCAGCAGCCAAGATTGGCCAACGCCCTACGAGCAGTACTTC.

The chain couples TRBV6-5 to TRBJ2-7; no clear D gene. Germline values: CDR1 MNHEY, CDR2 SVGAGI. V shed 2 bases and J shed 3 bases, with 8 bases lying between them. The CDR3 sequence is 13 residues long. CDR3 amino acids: CASSYLGNYEQYF. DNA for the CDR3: TGTGCCAGCAGTTACCTGGGGAACTACGAGCAGTACTTC.

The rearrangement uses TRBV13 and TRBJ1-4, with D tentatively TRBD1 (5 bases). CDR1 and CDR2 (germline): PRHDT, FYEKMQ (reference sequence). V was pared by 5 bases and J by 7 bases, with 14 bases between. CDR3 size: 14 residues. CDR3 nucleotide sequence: TGTGCCAGCAGCCCTAGGGGCCGGAGTGAAAAACTGTTTTTT. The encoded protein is CASSPRGRSEKLFF.

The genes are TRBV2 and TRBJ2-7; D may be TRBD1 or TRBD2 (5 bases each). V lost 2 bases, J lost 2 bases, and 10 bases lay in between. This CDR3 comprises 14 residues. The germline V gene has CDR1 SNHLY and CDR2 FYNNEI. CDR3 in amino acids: CASSELRGAYEQYF. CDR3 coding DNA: TGTGCCAGCAGTGAATTAAGAGGGGCCTACGAGCAGTACTTC. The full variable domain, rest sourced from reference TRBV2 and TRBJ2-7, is EPEVTQTPSHQVTQMGQEVILRCVPISNHLYFYWYRQILGQKVEFLVSFYNNEISEKSEIFDDQFSVERPDGSNFTLKIRSTKLEDSAMYFCASSELRGAYEQYFGPGTRLTVT.